These 30 T cell receptor beta chains originate from one sample sequenced in a study of beta chain features in type 1 diabetes (dated by TCRdb to the late 2010s). Study-wide conclusions, independent of this receptor: In all four CD4+ subsets, TCRB CDR3 length was moderately but significantly shorter in type 1 diabetes patients.

These TCRs' antigens remain unknown. Receptors were amplified or captured by the immunoSEQ multiplex PCR assay. All of the isolated RNA was reverse transcribed with the High Capacity cDNA Reverse Transcription Kit, so expressed TCRB transcripts were sequenced. TCRdb re-hosts the immuneACCESS table, in-frame sequences only. Its copies lack some clones; in the studies checked, an unresolved V gene accounts for under half of them, and the cause for the rest is not known. Counted in this sample were roughly 160,000 clones; 6.5% to 9.5% of them appeared once. The ten largest clones add up to about 0.9% of the sample. Sequencing was carried out using central memory CD4+ T cells from blood. The source of these receptors is a woman aged 35 to 49 with type 1 diabetes.

This clone was picked up a small number of times. The rearrangement uses TRBV7-8 and TRBJ2-7; D not certain. The CDR3 is 11 amino acids. Looked up from germline, CDR1 is SGHVS and CDR2 is FQNEAQ. The germline V and J ends were trimmed by 5 bases and 1 base, with 3 bases remaining between them. The CDR3 bases are TGTGCCAGCAGCCCTTCCTACGAGCAGTACTTC. Protein sequence: CASSPSYEQYF.

This clone was found a few times. The chain employs TRBV5-4 and TRBJ2-1; 11 bases match TRBD2. The CDR3 loop spans 16 amino acids. With 5 bases clipped from V and 3 bases from J, the junction kept 7 bases outside the gene matches. Germline-derived CDR1 and CDR2 are SGHNT and YYREEE (reference sequence). CDR3 nucleotides: TGTGCCAGCAGTTCCGGGACTAGCGGCGTCTACAATGAGCAGTTCTTC. This codes for CASSSGTSGVYNEQFF.

This clone was seen a few times. J is TRBJ2-1 and V is TRBV6-5; D call uncertain. Trimming removed 1 base at V and 7 bases at J, with 8 bases between. The germline V gene has CDR1 MNHEY and CDR2 SVGAGI. There are 13 residues in the CDR3. The CDR3 here is CASSYFSQNEQFF. The CDR3 DNA is TGTGCCAGCAGTTACTTTAGCCAGAATGAGCAGTTCTTC.

V usage is TRBV18 and J usage is TRBJ2-7, with a possible D match to TRBD2 (6 bases). Trimming took 3 bases from V and 3 from J, leaving 12 bases between them. Germline V lookup: CDR1 KGHSH, CDR2 LQKENI. The CDR3 sequence is 14 residues long. CDR3 bases: TGTGCCAGCTCACCGGGGGGTTCCCTCTACGAGCAGTACTTC. The encoded protein is CASSPGGSLYEQYF.

This chain joins TRBV19 and TRBJ2-7; TRBD1 matches at 7 bases. The length of the CDR3 is 15 residues. In germline, CDR1 is LNHDA, CDR2 SQIVND (reference sequence). J gave up 2 bases and V 7 bases, and 11 bases lay outside the gene matches. The CDR3 region is CASTPGQSFPYEQYF. CDR3 bases: TGTGCCAGTACCCCGGGACAGAGCTTTCCCTACGAGCAGTACTTC.

This chain joins TRBV19 and TRBJ1-5; a weak D match, TRBD1 (5 bases). This CDR3 is 12 amino acids long. Between the trimmed V and J ends, which lost 5 bases and 4 bases, there was a span of 6 bases. CDR1 LNHDA and CDR2 SQIVND come from the germline V gene (reference sequence). The CDR3 here is CASSRGNQPQHF. CDR3 coding DNA: TGTGCCAGTAGTCGGGGGAATCAGCCCCAGCATTTT.

The V gene is TRBV7-2, the J gene TRBJ2-5; 10 bases are shared with TRBD1. This CDR3 is 15 amino acids long. Trimming took 1 base from V and 5 from J; bases not matched to a gene: 4. Germline V lookup: CDR1 SGHTA, CDR2 FQGNSA. In DNA, the CDR3 is TGTGCCAGCAGCTTAGGCGGGACAGGGGACGAGACCCAGTACTTC. This codes for CASSLGGTGDETQYF.

The chain couples TRBV9 to TRBJ2-1, with 7 bases matching TRBD1. V shed 4 bases and J 7 bases; nucleotides not matched to a gene: 5. CDR1 SGDLS and CDR2 YYNGEE come from the germline V gene. The length of the CDR3 is 13 residues. CDR3 amino acids: CASSKGAGNEQFF. The CDR3, as DNA: TGTGCCAGCAGCAAGGGGGCTGGGAATGAGCAGTTCTTC.

V is TRBV9 and J is TRBJ1-1, with D possibly TRBD1 on 6 matching bases. The CDR3 spans 17 residues. Germline V gene sequence: CDR1 SGDLS, CDR2 YYNGEE. V was trimmed by 4 bases and J by 1 base, leaving 20 bases between them. For the CDR3, the DNA is TGTGCCAGCAGCCGATATTCCTCCGGGACACGGAACACTGAAGCTTTCTTT. Translation gives CASSRYSSGTRNTEAFF.

The chain uses TRBV4-2 and TRBJ2-2; 9 nucleotides align to TRBD2. CDR1 and CDR2 (germline): LGHNA, YNFKEQ. J was trimmed by 4 bases and V by 0 bases; bases with no gene match: 6. This CDR3 comprises 17 residues. CDR3 coding DNA: TGTGCCAGCAGCCAAGATGGAGCGGGAGGTACCACCGGGGAGCTGTTTTTT. Its protein is CASSQDGAGGTTGELFF.

The V and J genes are TRBV7-9 and TRBJ1-2; D possibly corresponds to TRBD1 (6 bases). This CDR3 has 13 residues. Trimming removed 4 bases at V and 4 bases at J, with 10 bases between. The germline CDR1 and CDR2 sequences are SEHNR and FQNEAQ (reference sequence). The CDR3 protein is CASSSAGAYGYTF. The CDR3 nucleotides read TGTGCCAGCAGCTCGGCAGGGGCCTATGGCTACACCTTC.

A word on this clone: Other DNA sequences in the same sample also yield this CDR3. The chain couples TRBV18 to TRBJ1-2; no firm D call. This CDR3 has 15 residues. Trimming took off 3 bases at V and 0 bases at J, with 11 bases between the two ends. Germline V lookup: CDR1 KGHSH, CDR2 LQKENI. Written as DNA, the CDR3 is TGTGCCAGCTCACCCAACCGGGAGTCTAACTATGGCTACACCTTC. Translated: CASSPNRESNYGYTF.

This clone was detected many times. The chain joins TRBV18 to TRBJ2-5, with D possibly matching TRBD1 (6 bases). CDR1 is KGHSH, CDR2 LQKENI, per germline. Trimming removed 2 bases from V and 3 bases from J, with 7 bases in between. CDR3 size: 13 residues. DNA for the CDR3: TGTGCCAGCTCACCAGCAGGGGAAGAGACCCAGTACTTC. As protein: CASSPAGEETQYF. Full variable domain (outside the CDR3, taken from reference TRBV18 and TRBJ2-5): NAGVMQNPRHLVRRRGQEARLRCSPMKGHSHVYWYRQLPEEGLKFMVYLQKENIIDESGMPKERFSAEFPKEGPSILRIQQVVRGDSAAYFCASSPAGEETQYFGPGTRLLVL.

This clone showed up just a few times. This sequence joins TRBV6-5 and TRBJ1-2, with 8 bases matching TRBD1. CDR3 length equals 13 residues. Trimming at V came to 5 bases and at J to 8 bases, leaving 7 bases not matched to a gene. Germline V gene lookup returns CDR1 MNHEY and CDR2 SVGAGI. The CDR3 nucleotides are TGTGCCAGCAGTACGACAGGGGAGGAAGGCTACACCTTC. This codes for CASSTTGEEGYTF.

This clone occurred a few times. The rearrangement uses TRBV14 and TRBJ1-1, with D perhaps matching TRBD1 (6 bases). Germline V lookup: CDR1 SGHDN, CDR2 FVKESK. This CDR3 spans 16 amino acids. Trimming shortened V by 0 bases and J by 1 base, and 12 bases separated the two germline ends. The CDR3 nucleotides read TGTGCCAGCAGCCAAGAGGGGGCCACAGGGAACACTGAAGCTTTCTTT. Protein sequence: CASSQEGATGNTEAFF.

This clone was seen a few times. The gene calls are TRBV4-3 and TRBJ2-1; D gene uncertain. The V gene's germline CDR1 is LGHNA and CDR2 YSLEER. This CDR3 spans 12 amino acids. The ends were cut back, 0 bases at V and 12 bases at J, with 9 bases in the middle. The CDR3 DNA sequence: TGCGCCAGCAGCCAAGATGAGGCCGTGCAGTTCTTC. Protein product: CASSQDEAVQFF.

Only a few counts were recorded for this clone. V usage is TRBV14 and J usage is TRBJ2-2; D perhaps matches TRBD2 (5 bases). Trimming removed 4 bases at V and 5 bases at J, with 8 bases between. The CDR3 runs 13 residues. Germline CDR1 and CDR2: SGHDN and FVKESK. CDR3 in DNA: TGTGCCAGCAGCCGTCAGCGGACCGGGGAGCTGTTTTTT. Protein product: CASSRQRTGELFF.

This clone has only a few counts. The chain recombines TRBV7-2 with TRBJ2-1; 7 bases map to TRBD2. Trimming cost V 5 bases and J 4 bases; bases outside gene matches: 5. The length of the CDR3 is 14 residues. Looked up from germline, CDR1 is SGHTA and CDR2 is FQGNSA. CDR3 sequence (DNA): TGTGCCAGCAGCCCAGGGAGGGGTTACAATGAGCAGTTCTTC. Its protein product is CASSPGRGYNEQFF.

This clone was picked up many times. J is TRBJ1-2 and V is TRBV16; D may be TRBD1 (6 bases). V lost 0 bases to trimming and J lost 8 bases, with 10 bases between them. Germline assignment: CDR1 KGHSY and CDR2 FQNENV. CDR3 size: 13 residues. CDR3 DNA: TGTGCCAGCAGCCAATCGGGGGGGCACGGCTACACCTTC. This encodes CASSQSGGHGYTF.

This clone has just a few counts. This chain links TRBV27 with TRBJ2-1; TRBD1 agrees at 9 bases. This CDR3 comprises 16 residues. V lost 4 bases, J lost 12 bases, and 16 bases stayed unmatched. Germline lookup yields CDR1 MNHEY and CDR2 SMNVEV (reference sequence). CDR3 in amino acids: CASSSPTGTGWGGQFF. CDR3 in DNA: TGTGCCAGCAGTTCGCCCACCGGGACAGGGTGGGGTGGGCAGTTCTTC.

A few counts support this clone. This chain links TRBV7-2 with TRBJ2-7; 15 positions match TRBD2. The CDR3 is made up of 18 amino acids. Germline trimming cut 4 bases from V and 0 bases from J; bases unmatched to any gene: 7. Germline assignment: CDR1 SGHTA and CDR2 FQGNSA. The chain's CDR3 is CASSSRTSGRGASYEQYF. CDR3 DNA sequence: TGTGCCAGCAGCTCAAGGACTAGCGGGAGGGGAGCCTCCTACGAGCAGTACTTC.

This clone was detected only a few times. The rearrangement links TRBV5-1 to TRBJ1-1; possible D gene TRBD1, 6 bases. The CDR3 totals 15 residues. The V and J ends lost 0 bases and 4 bases respectively, with 13 bases between them. Germline CDR1 reads SGHRS; CDR2 reads YFSETQ. CDR3 in amino acids: CASSLGGLKPTEAFF. The CDR3, as DNA: TGCGCCAGCAGCTTGGGGGGGCTCAAACCCACTGAAGCTTTCTTT.

A few counts support this clone. The V and J genes are TRBV5-5 and TRBJ2-7, with 7 bases lining up with TRBD1. The CDR3 is 13 residues long. The J segment lost 12 bases and the V segment lost 0 bases, leaving 9 bases of the junction unmatched. Germline CDR1 is SGHKS and CDR2 is YYEKEE (reference sequence). The chain's CDR3 is CASSLAGTERAYF. In nucleotides, the CDR3 is TGTGCCAGCAGCTTGGCGGGGACAGAACGAGCGTACTTC. Full variable domain (missing parts from reference TRBV5-5 and TRBJ2-7): DAGVTQSPTHLIKTRGQQVTLRCSPISGHKSVSWYQQVLGQGPQFIFQYYEKEERGRGNFPDRFSARQFPNYSSELNVNALLLGDSALYLCASSLAGTERAYFGPGTRLTVT.

This clone has at least ten counts. The CDR3 protein is CATGLHYEQYF. The CDR3 coding sequence is TGTGCCACGGGACTCCACTACGAGCAGTACTTC. The genes are TRBV10-3 and TRBJ2-7, with D maybe TRBD2 (6 bases). V lost 10 bases and J 3 bases, leaving 10 bases between the germline ends. Germline V gene data show CDR1 as ENHRY and CDR2 as SYGVKD. This CDR3 is 11 amino acids long.

Regarding this clone: Other DNA sequences within the sample encode an identical CDR3. This rearrangement joins TRBV9 to TRBJ2-7; TRBD1 aligns across 10 bases. This CDR3 contains 15 residues. J lost 2 bases, V lost 4 bases, and 6 bases had no gene match. CDR1 and CDR2 from the germline V gene are SGDLS and YYNGEE. The DNA of the CDR3 is TGTGCCAGCAGCCCAGGACAGGGGGTCCCCTACGAGCAGTACTTC. It is translated as CASSPGQGVPYEQYF.

This rearrangement joins TRBV5-1 to TRBJ2-7; D perhaps matches TRBD1 (6 bases). The CDR3 consists of 14 residues. With 2 bases removed from V and 5 bases from J, the gap between germline ends came to 14 bases. CDR1 and CDR2 (germline): SGHRS, YFSETQ. The CDR3 here is CASSLNRVEDEQYF. The CDR3 bases are TGCGCCAGCAGCTTAAACAGGGTAGAGGACGAGCAGTACTTC.

V usage is TRBV30 and J usage is TRBJ1-1, with a possible D match to TRBD1 (5 bases). The CDR3 runs 13 residues. Germline values: CDR1 GTSNPN, CDR2 SVGIG (reference sequence). Trimming removed 1 base at V and 3 bases at J, with 9 bases between. In DNA form, the CDR3 reads TGTGCCTGGAGTGCCCAGGGATACACTGAAGCTTTCTTT. Translation gives CAWSAQGYTEAFF.

This clone has a handful of counts. In nucleotides, the CDR3 is TGTGCCAGCGTCGGACATTTAGGCGGGGAGCTGTTTTTT. Its protein product is CASVGHLGGELFF. The chain carries TRBV6-6 and TRBJ2-2; tentatively, D is TRBD1 (5 bases). Trimming shortened V by 8 bases and J by 7 bases, and 14 bases separated the two germline ends. CDR3 length equals 13 residues. CDR1 and CDR2 from the germline V gene are MNHNY and SVGAGI (reference sequence).

This clone was recorded a few times. Other nucleotide sequences in the sample specify the same CDR3. The CDR3 coding sequence is TGCAGTGCTAGCCCAGTCCACGAGCAGTACTTC. Protein sequence: CSASPVHEQYF. The genes are TRBV20-1 and TRBJ2-7; D ambiguous. V dropped 3 bases and J dropped 5 bases, with 8 bases sitting between them. This CDR3 comprises 11 residues. Germline CDR1 and CDR2: DFQATT and SNEGSKA (reference sequence).

This clone was counted a few times. This chain joins TRBV5-1 and TRBJ1-1; 8 positions agree with TRBD1. In germline, CDR1 is SGHRS, CDR2 YFSETQ. The CDR3 has 14 residues. V was pared by 3 bases and J by 0 bases, with 1 base of the junction left unmatched. The CDR3 coding sequence is TGCGCCAGCAGCTGGGGACAGGTGAACACTGAAGCTTTCTTT. Its translation is CASSWGQVNTEAFF.